Listed here are 7 T cell receptor beta chains from one sample, sequenced in a study of cytomegalovirus exposure and HLA in healthy donors. The PCR contained 60 Vbeta and 13 Jbeta primers. The repertoire was sequenced with immunoSEQ multiplex PCR; TCRdb's copy has only in-frame clones and lacks some. The repertoire holds some 190,000 clones, 74% seen once, with roughly 2.8% in the top ten. The sample consisted of PBMCs. The receptors stem from a woman aged 25-40 years in good health and CMV-seropositive.

This sequence joins TRBV21-1 and TRBJ2-2; no check of the table's D call, TRBD2, against the DNA was made. TRBV21-1 is deemed a pseudogene. The CDR3 length is 22 residues. This CDR3 reads CASSDLILRYVLADANTGELFF. CDR3 sequence (DNA): TGTGCCAGCAGCGATTTAATCCTCCGTTATGTTCTAGCGGACGCGAACACCGGGGAGCTGTTTTTT.

The chain couples TRBV6-5 to TRBJ2-7; D is undetermined. This CDR3 spans 15 amino acids. V lost 0 bases and J lost 5, with 14 bases in between. From germline, CDR1 is MNHEY and CDR2 SVGAGI. In DNA form, the CDR3 reads TGTGCCAGCAGTTACTCGAAACAAAAAGTGGACGAGCAGTACTTC. Translating gives CASSYSKQKVDEQYF.

This clone turned up a few times. J is TRBJ2-7 and V is TRBV27; D unresolved. CDR1 and CDR2 (germline): MNHEY, SMNVEV (reference sequence). Trimming left V 3 bases short and J 3 bases short, with 9 bases between. This CDR3 spans 13 amino acids. The CDR3 DNA reads TGTGCCAGCAGTTTGAACACCGACTACGAGCAGTACTTC. Translation gives CASSLNTDYEQYF.

This clone appeared a single time. This chain links TRBV14 with TRBJ2-7; 7 positions match TRBD2. The J segment lost 3 bases and the V segment lost 3 bases, leaving 5 bases of the junction unmatched. Per germline, CDR1 SGHDN and CDR2 FVKESK. This CDR3 has 14 amino acids. CDR3 nucleotide sequence: TGTGCCAGCAGCCAGACTAGCCTTTACTACGAGCAGTACTTC. This encodes CASSQTSLYYEQYF.

The V gene is TRBV7-2, the J gene TRBJ2-7; 7 bases agree with TRBD2. This CDR3 has 15 residues. The germline CDR1 and CDR2 sequences are SGHTA and FQGNSA. J gave up 6 bases and V 5 bases, and 13 bases lay outside the gene matches. CDR3 nucleotide sequence: TGTGCCAGCAGCCTAAGGGGCGGGGGTGCAGGCGAGCAGTACTTC. Translated: CASSLRGGGAGEQYF.

The CDR3 reads CASSRTQDSLYYEQYF. CDR3 bases: TGCGCCAGCAGCCGGACCCAGGACAGCTTATACTACGAGCAGTACTTC. The chain joins TRBV4-1 to TRBJ2-7; tentative D call: TRBD1 (6 bases). The length of the CDR3 is 16 residues. Germline-derived CDR1 and CDR2 are MGHRA and YSYEKL. Trimming removed 4 bases from V and 3 bases from J, with 19 bases in between.

This clone came up a few times. The gene calls are TRBV19 and TRBJ2-3, with D possibly matching TRBD2 (6 bases). The germline CDR1 and CDR2 sequences are LNHDA and SQIVND (reference sequence). Deletions cut 3 bases from V and 5 bases from J, with 21 bases between. The CDR3 is 17 amino acids. CDR3 DNA: TGTGCCAGTAGTATTGAAAATTCGGGAGTCTACGGAGATACGCAGTATTTT. This codes for CASSIENSGVYGDTQYF. The full variable domain, rest sourced from reference TRBV19 and TRBJ2-3, is DGGITQSPKYLFRKEGQNVTLSCEQNLNHDAMYWYRQDPGQGLRLIYYSQIVNDFQKGDIAEGYSVSREKKESFPLTVTSAQKNPTAFYLCASSIENSGVYGDTQYFGPGTRLTVL.